This T cell receptor (beta chain) comes out of a study of shared clonotypes between healthy human individuals (dated by TCRdb to between 2020 and 2021). Broadly, across the study: A couple of women and three men aged 18 to 49 years were included in the cohort. To increase sequencing depth and limit assay-specific biases, different laboratories used diverse techniques to prepare libraries and sequence TCR repertoires. For each donor, CD4 naive and CD4 memory were each run on three plates, CD8 naive on two plates, and CD8 memory on one plate. The study deeply sequenced blood TCR repertoires of five healthy adults to estimate repertoire size and the extent of clonotype sharing between individuals. Between about 0.85 and 9.5 billion PBMCs per donor were obtained by leukapheresis.

Concerning this clone: This clone's antigen is unknown. No base-level quality is on record; no much larger clone is a single base apart.

Using the deep immunoSEQ assay, multiplex PCR amplified TCR CDR3 regions from genomic DNA. For each cell subset, the extracted genomic DNA was distributed evenly across all wells of several immunoSEQ 96-well plates, and each plate served as one replicate. For sorted subsets, 200 to 250 ng of genomic DNA, equivalent to some 30,000 T cell genomes, went into each replicate PCR. The purified libraries were quantified using a Qubit 3.0 fluorometer, sized with a Bioanalyzer 2100, and then quantified again using the KAPA Library Quantification kit. Every immunoSEQ 96-well plate was sequenced on a dedicated single-read 150-cycle Illumina NextSeq 550 flow cell. Per the source publication's procedure: Because the immunoSEQ output held only junctional sequences and lacked quality scores, the filtering could not match the filtering applied to full-length reads. To assign V/J genes and CDR3, sequences were annotated using PyIR, a Python wrapper for IgBLAST v1.9, with IMGT germline references. Reads with weak V/J assignments (E-value above 1e-6), missing CDR3, stop codons, out-of-frame junctions, or ambiguous translated residues were removed. V3J clonotypes were defined by identical inferred V gene, J gene, and CDR3 amino acid sequence. To compute the percentage overlap between repertoires, the number of shared unique clonotypes was divided by the size of the smaller repertoire. Richness of each repertoire was evaluated using RTK rarefaction, the Chao1 estimator, and Recon v2.1 estimates of unobserved clonotypes. Generation probabilities for all TCRbeta clonotypes obtained by the gDNA method from several donors were computed using OLGA. TCRdb holds this immuneACCESS table with in-frame rearrangements only. Some clones are missing; in checked studies, unresolved V genes explain under half, and the rest has no known cause. V, J and clone size derive from that table, while D and trimming were established from the DNA sequence. This sample comprises under 150,000 clones, around two thirds of them detected only once. The ten biggest clones cover around 24% of the sample.

The CDR3 has 16 amino acids, counting the end cysteine and phenylalanine. The read is trimmed to its CDR3 DNA, 48 bases read in frame from base 1. V is reduced by 0 bases and J by 3 bases, leaving a spacing of 15 bases between them. Based on the germline V gene, the CDR1 and CDR2 sequences are SGHVS and FNYEAQ. The paper as a whole reports these results and caveats: Pairwise subsampling indicated that sequencing depth was expected to affect the degree of clonotype sharing among donors. Naive subsets generally had larger estimated clonotype richness than memory subsets. Because the study included only a small number of donors, the genetic and exposure-history diversity represented was limited. Even with the large sequencing depth, rarefaction of the sorted-subset datasets indicated that sequencing was incomplete. When a few donors were compared, the shared fraction of clonotypes was about 5% for naive CD4, approximately 3.5% for naive CD8, 2.3% for memory CD4, and around 0.37% for memory CD8. Only blood was sampled, and tissue TCR repertoires likely differ from those in blood. Compared with non-shared clonotypes, clonotypes shared by all four sorted-subset donors had higher generation probabilities.

Donors were healthy HIV-negative adults with no recently reported acute infections or vaccinations. All donors were Caucasian adults living in Nashville, Tennessee, USA. CD8 memory samples combined magnetically selected CD45RO+ cells with CCR7-negative CD45RA+ effector memory (TemRA) cells. After blood collection by leukapheresis, PBMCs were isolated using Ficoll-Histopaque density gradient centrifugation and then cryopreserved in the vapor phase of liquid nitrogen. Analytical flow cytometry was used to check the purity and quantity of each magnetically sorted T cell population. Genomic DNA was isolated from every sorted fraction and measured by UV absorbance on a Nanodrop 2000c.

Here the chain combines TRBV7-6 and TRBJ2-7; the D call is possibly TRBD1 or TRBD2, each sharing 6 bases. This receptor was identified in a woman between 25 and 40 years old in good health. Sequenced input: memory CD8+ T cells sorted from blood. Per the publication, the cell subset or site label means: CD45RO+ cells pooled with CCR7-negative TemRA cells. The sequence in DNA is TGTGCCAGCAGCTTAGCCGCGGGACAAGGCTTCTACGAGCAGTACTTC. Translation gives CASSLAAGQGFYEQYF.